The rows below give T cell receptor beta chains drawn from one sample of a study of CD8+ T cells in alopecia areata. Data came from immunoSEQ multiplex PCR; TCRdb stores just in-frame clones and leaves some out. The sample contains a few hundred thousand clones, roughly 69% of which appear only once. The source was CD4+ T cells sorted from blood, collected at week 0. These receptors were taken from a human donor with alopecia areata. CDR3s include the opening cysteine and the closing phenylalanine or tryptophan. The D gene is left open where the match is weak. Clone sizes are given selectively: once, few, many, or a class where the clone is expanded.

clone_size	v_call	j_call	d_call	cdr3_aa	cdr3_nt
-	TRBV6-6	TRBJ2-5	-	CASGQHQETQYF	TGTGCCAGCGGACAGCACCAAGAGACCCAGTACTTC
few	TRBV12-5	TRBJ1-2	TRBD1	CASGLTPGTDYGYTF	TGTGCTAGTGGTTTGACCCCCGGGACAGACTATGGCTACACCTTC
-	TRBV11-2	TRBJ2-6	-	CASSLRFSGANVLTF	TGTGCCAGCAGCTTGAGGTTCTCTGGGGCCAACGTCCTGACTTTC
-	TRBV9	TRBJ1-1	-	CASSPLQRGAFF	TGTGCCAGCAGCCCTCTTCAGAGAGGGGCTTTCTTT
-	TRBV19	TRBJ2-6	TRBD2	CASISLAGVTPGANVLTF	TGTGCCAGTATCTCACTAGCGGGGGTAACCCCTGGGGCCAACGTCCTGACTTTC
-	TRBV5-1	TRBJ1-1	-	CASSLEGMNTEAFF	TGCGCCAGCAGCTTGGAGGGAATGAACACTGAAGCTTTCTTT
-	TRBV9	TRBJ1-2	-	CASSVEAGSGYTF	TGTGCCAGCAGCGTAGAGGCAGGGAGTGGCTACACCTTC
-	TRBV4-1	TRBJ2-3	-	CASSQVLLTDTQYF	TGCGCCAGCAGCCAAGTACTGCTCACAGATACGCAGTATTTT
-	TRBV7-3	TRBJ2-3	TRBD2	CASSPGLAGGVDTQYF	TGTGCCAGCAGCCCCGGACTAGCGGGGGGTGTAGATACGCAGTATTTT
-	TRBV16	TRBJ2-3	-	CASSQGGLSTQYF	TGTGCCAGCAGCCAAGGGGGTTTAAGTACGCAGTATTTT
once	TRBV29-1	TRBJ2-3	TRBD2	CSVALRTSGGPTDTQYF	TGCAGCGTTGCCCTGAGGACTAGCGGGGGGCCCACAGATACGCAGTATTTT
-	TRBV10-3	TRBJ2-2	TRBD2	CAIAVLAGTSGAGELFF	TGTGCCATCGCCGTTTTGGCCGGGACTAGCGGTGCCGGGGAGCTGTTTTTT
-	TRBV18	TRBJ2-5	TRBD1	CASSPRQGTAETQYF	TGTGCCAGCTCACCCCGACAGGGGACGGCAGAGACCCAGTACTTC
-	TRBV30	TRBJ1-2	-	CAWSPDGTYGYTF	TGTGCCTGGAGTCCCGACGGGACATATGGCTACACCTTC
-	TRBV2	TRBJ1-5	-	CASRMYGQKINQPQHF	TGTGCCAGCAGAATGTACGGACAGAAAATCAATCAGCCCCAGCATTTT
-	TRBV4-1	TRBJ2-7	-	CASSPAGGETYEQYF	TGCGCCAGCAGCCCGGCGGGCGGGGAGACCTACGAGCAGTACTTC
-	TRBV29-1	TRBJ2-1	TRBD1	CSVVWVGTGSYNEQFF	TGCAGCGTTGTCTGGGTGGGGACAGGCTCCTACAATGAGCAGTTCTTC
-	TRBV4-1	TRBJ2-5	-	CASSQDQAGDKTQYF	TGCGCCAGCAGCCAAGATCAGGCAGGGGATAAGACCCAGTACTTC
-	TRBV30	TRBJ2-5	TRBD2	CAWSVTSGLQETQYF	TGTGCCTGGAGTGTAACTAGCGGCCTCCAAGAGACCCAGTACTTC
few	TRBV4-1	TRBJ1-1	-	CASSPDTYTEAFF	TGCGCCAGCAGCCCGGACACTTACACTGAAGCTTTCTTT
-	TRBV29-1	TRBJ2-4	-	CSVQWGNKNIQYF	TGCAGCGTTCAATGGGGCAACAAAAACATTCAGTACTTC
-	TRBV4-3	TRBJ1-6	-	CASSQVIQNSPLHF	TGCGCCAGCAGCCAAGTGATACAGAATTCACCCCTCCACTTT
-	TRBV6-1	TRBJ1-1	-	CASSERSRKNTEAFF	TGTGCCAGCAGTGAACGTAGCAGAAAGAACACTGAAGCTTTCTTT
-	TRBV11-2	TRBJ2-3	-	CASSLGDTQYF	TGTGCCAGCAGCTTAGGAGATACGCAGTATTTT
few	TRBV10-3	TRBJ2-7	TRBD1	CAISDWRQGYEQYF	TGTGCCATCAGTGATTGGAGACAGGGGTACGAGCAGTACTTC
-	TRBV30	TRBJ2-7	-	CAWSSGFYYEQYF	TGTGCCTGGAGTTCAGGGTTTTACTACGAGCAGTACTTC
-	TRBV15	TRBJ1-2	-	CATSRRGSNYGYTF	TGTGCCACCAGCAGGAGGGGGTCTAACTATGGCTACACCTTC
-	TRBV30	TRBJ1-5	TRBD1	CAWSGRGSTKPQHF	TGTGCCTGGAGTGGCAGGGGGTCCACTAAGCCCCAGCATTTT
-	TRBV9	TRBJ2-3	-	CASSVEQRTDTQYF	TGTGCCAGCAGCGTAGAACAGCGCACAGATACGCAGTATTTT
once	TRBV30	TRBJ1-5	-	CAWSVRGGVGDNQPQHF	TGTGCCTGGAGTGTACGAGGCGGGGTAGGGGACAATCAGCCCCAGCATTTT
-	TRBV29-1	TRBJ1-2	-	CSDRRTVNGYTF	TGCAGCGACCGACGGACCGTAAATGGCTACACCTTC
-	TRBV2	TRBJ1-6	TRBD1	CASSETGDSPLHF	TGTGCCAGCAGTGAGACAGGGGATTCACCCCTCCACTTT
once	TRBV7-3	TRBJ2-3	-	CASSLSGDGTDTQYF	TGTGCCAGCAGCTTATCAGGGGATGGTACAGATACGCAGTATTTT
once	TRBV15	TRBJ1-2	-	CATSNLYGYTF	TGTGCCACCAGCAACTTGTATGGCTACACCTTC
-	TRBV5-6	TRBJ1-6	-	CASSLAAVGSPLHF	TGTGCCAGCAGCTTGGCCGCCGTTGGTTCACCCCTCCACTTT
-	TRBV29-1	TRBJ2-7	-	CSAGTAEQYF	TGCAGCGCTGGGACGGCCGAGCAGTACTTC